One and the same sample provided the 27 T cell receptor beta chains below, sequenced in a study of technical replicates of blood from several donors (dated by TCRdb to the late 2010s). The library relied on the immunoSEQ multiplex PCR assay. The source is immuneACCESS, and TCRdb retained only in-frame sequences with V and J called. Part of the clones is not carried over; for the studies checked, unresolved V genes explain less than half of this, and the remainder is unexplained. The table for this sample lists 75,000 to 100,000 clones; about 95% of them were counted only once. The biggest ten clones account for more than 0.2% of the sample. The sample comprised T cells isolated from PBMCs. Receptors were obtained from a human donor in good health.

Only one count was recorded for this clone. The chain is built from TRBV29-1 and TRBJ2-7; 13 positions agree with TRBD2. The CDR3 extends over 13 amino acids. J was trimmed by 2 bases and V by 6 bases; bases with no gene match: 1. Looked up from germline, CDR1 is SQVTM and CDR2 is ANQGSEA. The CDR3 coding sequence is TGCAGCGTCGGGACTAGCGGGACCTACGAGCAGTACTTC. This encodes CSVGTSGTYEQYF.

The gene calls are TRBV6-1 and TRBJ1-1, with D possibly matching TRBD1 (5 bases). From germline, CDR1 is MNHNS and CDR2 SASEGT. This CDR3 contains 13 residues. The V end was cut by 2 bases, the J end by 8 bases, with 12 bases between. CDR3 loop: CASSEFGGVEAFF. The CDR3 DNA sequence: TGTGCCAGCAGTGAATTTGGGGGGGTCGAAGCTTTCTTT.

The rearrangement joins TRBV30 to TRBJ2-7, with 7 positions matching TRBD1. CDR1 and CDR2 (germline): GTSNPN, SVGIG (reference sequence). The CDR3 spans 12 residues. The junction had 7 bases not matched to a gene; V was cut back by 5 bases and J by 6 bases. The CDR3 loop reads CAWGAGGREQYF. The DNA for the CDR3 is TGTGCCTGGGGGGCAGGGGGTCGCGAGCAGTACTTC.

V is TRBV2 and J is TRBJ2-2; D not certain. Per germline, CDR1 SNHLY and CDR2 FYNNEI. The CDR3 consists of 14 residues. The V and J ends lost 3 bases and 6 bases respectively, with 11 bases between them. Here the CDR3 DNA reads TGTGCCAGCAGTGATTTTTTAGAGCCCGGGGAGCTGTTTTTT. It specifies CASSDFLEPGELFF.

V and J are TRBV5-4 and TRBJ2-7; D is possibly TRBD2 (6 bases). From germline, CDR1 is SGHNT and CDR2 YYREEE (reference sequence). V dropped 4 bases and J dropped 0 bases, with 14 bases sitting between them. The CDR3 loop spans 15 amino acids. CDR3 bases: TGTGCCAGCAGCCTGGGCGGGGCCAGCTCCTACGAGCAGTACTTC. It translates to CASSLGGASSYEQYF.

The V call is TRBV7-2, the J call TRBJ1-5; TRBD1 is a possible D gene (5 bases). The V gene lost 2 bases and the J gene lost 7 bases, with 18 bases spanning the gap. Germline CDR1 reads SGHTA; CDR2 reads FQGNSA. This CDR3 comprises 16 residues. CDR3: CASSLQPGFVDQPQHF. CDR3 nucleotide sequence: TGTGCCAGCAGCTTACAGCCAGGGTTTGTTGACCAGCCCCAGCATTTT.

This chain uses TRBV6-1 with TRBJ2-5; 8 nucleotides align to TRBD1. The CDR3 has 15 amino acids. In germline, CDR1 is MNHNS, CDR2 SASEGT. With V trimmed by 7 bases and J by 5 bases, 12 bases remained unmatched. The CDR3 loop is CASTHNPGQAETQYF. The CDR3 DNA reads as TGTGCCAGCACCCACAACCCGGGACAGGCGGAGACCCAGTACTTC.

The V gene is TRBV4-1, the J gene TRBJ2-3, with 8 bases matching TRBD2. V lost 4 bases, J lost 1 base, and 7 bases stayed unmatched. Germline V gene data show CDR1 as MGHRA and CDR2 as YSYEKL. This CDR3 region has 16 residues. CDR3: CASSPRGAGGTDTQYF. CDR3 in DNA: TGCGCCAGCAGCCCTCGAGGAGCGGGGGGCACAGATACGCAGTATTTT.

The rearrangement links TRBV6-1 to TRBJ1-2; possible D gene TRBD1, 5 bases. The V and J ends lost 7 bases and 5 bases respectively, with 17 bases between them. The germline V gene encodes CDR1 MNHNS and CDR2 SASEGT. This CDR3 has 14 amino acids. This chain's CDR3 is CASIPTGISYGYTF. The CDR3 DNA reads as TGTGCCAGCATTCCCACAGGAATAAGTTATGGCTACACCTTC.

V and J are TRBV5-6 and TRBJ2-7; a possible D gene is TRBD1 (6 bases). Germline CDR1 SGHDT, CDR2 YYEEEE. The V end lost 4 bases, the J end lost 3 bases, and 17 bases lay between the germline ends. The CDR3 totals 15 residues. CDR3 DNA sequence: TGTGCCAGCAGCGCTGACAGGAGTGGATTCTACGAGCAGTACTTC. Its translation: CASSADRSGFYEQYF.

The chain has TRBV5-1 and TRBJ1-5; 9 bases are a match to TRBD1. The CDR3 length is 15 residues. The junction had 2 bases not matched to a gene; V was cut back by 0 bases and J by 4 bases. CDR1 is SGHRS and CDR2 is YFSETQ in the germline V gene. The DNA for the CDR3 is TGCGCCAGCAGCTTGGGGGACAGGGTAAATCAGCCCCAGCATTTT. This codes for CASSLGDRVNQPQHF.

CDR3 DNA sequence: TGTGCCAGCAGTTTAATCAGGGGTTTCAATTACAATGAGCAGTTCTTC. It encodes CASSLIRGFNYNEQFF. This chain links TRBV27 with TRBJ2-1, with D perhaps matching TRBD1 (6 bases). The CDR3 consists of 16 residues. Between the trimmed V and J ends, which lost 2 bases and 4 bases, there was a span of 15 bases. CDR1 is MNHEY, CDR2 SMNVEV, per germline (reference sequence).

The rearrangement joins TRBV5-1 to TRBJ2-3, with 7 bases matching TRBD1. The germline V gene has CDR1 SGHRS and CDR2 YFSETQ. The trim removed 4 bases at V and 5 bases at J, leaving 7 bases unmatched. The CDR3 is 14 residues long. Here the CDR3 reads CASSLDRVEDTQYF. CDR3 coding DNA: TGCGCCAGCAGCCTTGACAGGGTTGAAGATACGCAGTATTTT. Variable domain in full (rest from reference TRBV5-1 and TRBJ2-3): KAGVTQTPRYLIKTRGQQVTLSCSPISGHRSVSWYQQTPGQGLQFLFEYFSETQRNKGNFPGRFSGRQFSNSRSEMNVSTLELGDSALYLCASSLDRVEDTQYFGPGTRLTVL.

The V and J genes are TRBV28 and TRBJ1-4; D possibly corresponds to TRBD1 (6 bases). Germline CDR1 is MDHEN and CDR2 is SYDVKM. Trimming took 4 bases from V and 7 from J, leaving 28 bases between them. The CDR3 is 19 amino acids. CDR3 amino acids: CASSSSGISPRGMSEKLFF. The CDR3, as DNA: TGTGCCAGCAGTTCCTCCGGTATAAGCCCAAGGGGGATGTCTGAAAAACTGTTTTTT.

This clone was counted a few times. In nucleotides, the CDR3 is TGCGCCAGCAGCTTGGTGCCCTCGGGGGGAGAGGAAAAACTGTTTTTT. Amino acid sequence: CASSLVPSGGEEKLFF. The V and J genes are TRBV5-1 and TRBJ1-4, with D possibly matching TRBD1 (5 bases). Trimming stripped 0 bases from V and 8 bases from J, with 17 bases between. Per the germline V gene, CDR1 is SGHRS and CDR2 is YFSETQ. CDR3 length: 16 residues.

A single count supports this clone. V usage is TRBV19 and J usage is TRBJ2-7, with no clear D. This CDR3 comprises 14 residues. CDR1 and CDR2 (germline): LNHDA, SQIVND (reference sequence). The V end was cut by 3 bases, the J end by 4 bases, with 13 bases between. As DNA, the CDR3 is TGTGCCAGTAGTATTAGACTCGAATTGTACGAGCAGTACTTC. It codes for CASSIRLELYEQYF. Drawing the rest from reference TRBV19 and TRBJ2-7, the complete variable domain is DGGITQSPKYLFRKEGQNVTLSCEQNLNHDAMYWYRQDPGQGLRLIYYSQIVNDFQKGDIAEGYSVSREKKESFPLTVTSAQKNPTAFYLCASSIRLELYEQYFGPGTRLTVT.

This chain joins TRBV28 and TRBJ1-5, with 8 bases aligning to TRBD1. Germline V gives CDR1 MDHEN, CDR2 SYDVKM. The CDR3 runs 16 residues. Germline trimming cut 4 bases from V and 5 bases from J; bases unmatched to any gene: 10. CDR3 amino acids: CASSSAGTGRDQPQHF. In DNA, the CDR3 is TGTGCCAGCAGTTCCGCCGGGACAGGACGCGATCAGCCCCAGCATTTT.

This rearrangement joins TRBV27 to TRBJ2-7, with 8 bases fitting TRBD2. Germline CDR1 MNHEY, CDR2 SMNVEV (reference sequence). There are 13 residues in the CDR3. Trimming took 0 bases from V and 7 from J; bases not matched to a gene: 2. CDR3 sequence reads: CASSLSSGGEQYF. Written as DNA, the CDR3 is TGTGCCAGCAGTTTATCTTCGGGGGGGGAGCAGTACTTC.

A single count supports this clone. The chain combines TRBV15 with TRBJ1-5; 10 bases line up with TRBD1. This CDR3 has 14 residues. Germline assignment: CDR1 LNHNV and CDR2 YYDKDF (reference sequence). The junction had 4 bases not matched to a gene; V was cut back by 5 bases and J by 6 bases. The CDR3 spells CATSPGQGLQPQHF. The DNA for the CDR3 is TGTGCCACCAGCCCGGGACAGGGGCTTCAGCCCCAGCATTTT.

This rearrangement joins TRBV29-1 to TRBJ1-1, with TRBD1 matching over 7 bases. Losses at the gene ends were 0 bases for V and 1 base for J; bases not matched to a gene: 5. The germline V gene has CDR1 SQVTM and CDR2 ANQGSEA. The CDR3 consists of 15 residues. Here the CDR3 reads CSVEDWTGWNTEAFF. In DNA, the CDR3 is TGCAGCGTTGAAGACTGGACAGGCTGGAACACTGAAGCTTTCTTT.

The CDR3 coding sequence is TGCGCCAGCAGCCAAGGAAGTTTGACAGGCCGCGAGCAGTACTTC. Its translation is CASSQGSLTGREQYF. The J gene is TRBJ2-7, the V gene TRBV4-1; a possible D gene is TRBD1 (6 bases). The germline CDR1 and CDR2 sequences are MGHRA and YSYEKL. This CDR3 spans 15 amino acids. V was pared by 1 base and J by 6 bases, with 16 bases between.

This clone occurred a few times. The rearrangement joins TRBV6-5 to TRBJ2-7, with 10 bases identical to TRBD1. V was pared by 6 bases and J by 4 bases, with 3 bases of the junction left unmatched. This CDR3 spans 13 amino acids. Germline V lookup: CDR1 MNHEY, CDR2 SVGAGI. This CDR3 reads CASRKGQGYEQYF. The CDR3 bases are TGTGCCAGCAGGAAGGGACAGGGGTACGAGCAGTACTTC.

The chain recombines TRBV4-1 with TRBJ1-5, with D possibly being TRBD1 (6 bases). The germline gives CDR1 MGHRA, CDR2 YSYEKL. The CDR3 extends over 16 amino acids. V was shortened by 4 bases and J by 6 bases, with 19 bases between the two germline ends. The CDR3 loop is CASSRGKGVGAQPQHF. In DNA form, the CDR3 reads TGCGCCAGCAGCCGCGGAAAGGGGGTGGGGGCTCAGCCCCAGCATTTT.

This sequence joins TRBV19 and TRBJ1-5; no clear D. This CDR3 has 18 residues. V lost 0 bases and J lost 11, with 26 bases in between. Germline CDR1 reads LNHDA; CDR2 reads SQIVND (reference sequence). CDR3 residues: CASSIDPAAGWESLAQHF. The DNA of the CDR3 is TGTGCCAGTAGTATAGATCCGGCGGCGGGCTGGGAATCGCTAGCCCAGCATTTT.

This chain uses TRBV19 with TRBJ2-5; 10 bases agree with TRBD2. The germline CDR1 and CDR2 sequences are LNHDA and SQIVND (reference sequence). The CDR3 loop spans 14 amino acids. Trimming cost V 8 bases and J 5 bases; bases outside gene matches: 8. CDR3 residues: CASSQREGRETQYF. The DNA for the CDR3 is TGTGCCAGTTCCCAGCGGGAGGGCCGGGAGACCCAGTACTTC.

The chain links TRBV29-1 to TRBJ2-3; no definite D call. V gave up 7 bases and J gave up 2 bases, with 13 bases separating them. The germline V gene encodes CDR1 SQVTM and CDR2 ANQGSEA. The length of the CDR3 is 13 residues. This CDR3 reads CSAVPGYTDTQYF. The CDR3 DNA follows: TGCAGCGCCGTCCCCGGGTACACAGATACGCAGTATTTT.

The chain uses TRBV9 and TRBJ2-6; D is perhaps TRBD1 (5 bases). The CDR3 covers 19 residues. Trimming cost V 0 bases and J 1 base, with 17 bases left between them. CDR1 is SGDLS, CDR2 YYNGEE, per germline. CDR3: CASSVGRWGPSSGANVLTF. The DNA for the CDR3 is TGTGCCAGCAGCGTAGGTCGGTGGGGCCCCTCATCTGGGGCCAACGTCCTGACTTTC. Drawing the rest from reference TRBV9 and TRBJ2-6, the complete variable domain is DSGVTQTPKHLITATGQRVTLRCSPRSGDLSVYWYQQSLDQGLQFLIQYYNGEERAKGNILERFSAQQFPDLHSELNLSSLELGDSALYFCASSVGRWGPSSGANVLTFGAGSRLTVL.